The 15 T cell receptor beta chains given below trace back to one sample, sequenced in a study of molecular identifiers for immune sequencing clone quantification. TCRdb reprocessed the PCR reads via MiXCR and lists one record per CDR3 protein. The data hold 460,000 or so distinct CDR3 sequences, with around 23% observed a single time. The sample taken for sequencing was naive CD8+ T cells from blood, with Jurkat cell RNA spiked in. The subset denotes: FACS-sorted CD8+CD4-CCR7+CD45RA+ naive T cells. These receptors all stem from a human donor in good health. Some libraries in this study had Jurkat cell RNA spiked in.

Notes on this clonotype: The junction and the germline gene differ at one end; a read error may be behind it. The V call is TRBV4-1, the J call TRBJ2-3; the D is unclear. Per the germline V gene, CDR1 is MGHRA and CDR2 is YSYEKL. The CDR3 covers 15 residues. CDR3 coding DNA: TGCGCCAGCAGCCAGGGGTTCGGCAGCACAGATACGCAGTGTTTT. Translated: CASSQGFGSTDTQCF.

The rearrangement joins TRBV3-2 to TRBJ2-7; TRBD1, the D gene given by the table, was not confirmed from the DNA. TRBV3-2 is recorded as a pseudogene. The CDR3 is 13 amino acids. The DNA for the CDR3 is TGTGCCAGCGAACAGGCCGTATCCTACGCGCAGTACTTC. Residues: CASEQAVSYAQYF.

The chain uses TRBV6-6 and TRBJ2-3; unclear D gene. Germline V gives CDR1 MNHNY, CDR2 SVGAGI (reference sequence). The CDR3 length is 14 residues. V lost 4 bases, J lost 6 bases, and 14 bases lay in between. In DNA form, the CDR3 reads TGTGCCAGCAGTTTGGGCCCCACATTCGATACGCAGTATTTT. Translated, it gives CASSLGPTFDTQYF.

The chain employs TRBV19 and TRBJ2-5; 8 bases are shared with TRBD2. CDR3 size: 13 residues. Germline V gene data show CDR1 as LNHDA and CDR2 as SQIVND (reference sequence). The ends lost 9 bases at V and 0 bases at J; junction bases unmatched: 3. Written as DNA, the CDR3 is TGTGCCAGCGAGACTAGCGACCAAGAGACCCAGTACTTC. Its translation: CASETSDQETQYF.

V is TRBV7-9 and J is TRBJ1-6, with 8 bases matching TRBD1. The germline gives CDR1 SEHNR, CDR2 FQNEAQ (reference sequence). Germline trimming cut 5 bases from V and 14 bases from J; bases unmatched to any gene: 2. The CDR3 runs 11 residues. The CDR3 coding sequence is TGTGCCAGCAGCCCGGACAGGGCCCTCCACTTT. Translated: CASSPDRALHF.

Concerning this clonotype itself: A junction end diverges from the germline sequence, so it may reflect a read error. The chain has TRBV29-1 and TRBJ1-1; tentatively, D is TRBD1 (6 bases). This CDR3 has 11 residues. Germline V gene lookup returns CDR1 SQVTM and CDR2 ANQGSEA. As DNA, the CDR3 is TGCAGCGTTCAGGGGATCACTGAAGCTCTCTTT. Translated: CSVQGITEALF. Using reference TRBV29-1 and TRBJ1-1 for the parts outside the CDR3, the full variable domain is SAVISQKPSRDICQRGTSLTIQCQVDSQVTMMFWYRQQPGQSLTLIATANQGSEATYESGFVIDKFPISRPNLTFSTLTVSNMSPEDSSIYLCSVQGITEALFGQGTRLTVV.

This clonotype was detected many times. The rearrangement uses TRBV20-1 and TRBJ1-1; D ambiguous. V lost 2 bases to trimming and J lost 0 bases, with 7 bases between them. In germline, CDR1 is DFQATT, CDR2 SNEGSKA (reference sequence). The CDR3 extends over 13 amino acids. CDR3 nucleotides: TGCAGTGCTAGAAAGACGGTGAACACTGAAGCTTTCTTT. Amino acid sequence: CSARKTVNTEAFF.

This clonotype was seen repeatedly, ten times or more. The chain uses TRBV4-3 and TRBJ2-6; D gene uncertain. Trimming pared 0 bases from V and 0 bases from J, leaving 6 bases between. CDR1 and CDR2 from the germline V gene are LGHNA and YSLEER. This CDR3 contains 16 residues. CDR3 sequence (DNA): TGCGCCAGCAGCCAAGATCCCGACTCTGGGGCCAACGTCCTGACTTTC. Translated: CASSQDPDSGANVLTF.

This clonotype was picked up many times. The CDR3 loop is CASSLYDYEQYF. CDR3 nucleotide sequence: TGTGCCAGCAGCTTGTATGACTACGAGCAGTACTTC. The chain employs TRBV5-6 and TRBJ2-7, with D unresolved. Trimming shortened V by 1 base and J by 3 bases, and 5 bases separated the two germline ends. The CDR3 is 12 residues long. The germline CDR1 and CDR2 sequences are SGHDT and YYEEEE.

This clonotype was counted many times. V gene TRBV4-1 combines with J gene TRBJ1-5, with D possibly being TRBD1 (5 bases). Per the germline V gene, CDR1 is MGHRA and CDR2 is YSYEKL. The CDR3 loop spans 15 amino acids. V was cut by 1 base and J by 4 bases, with 11 bases left in between. The CDR3 DNA sequence: TGCGCCAGCAGCCAAGCAGGGACTGGAAATCAGCCCCAGCATTTT. It is translated as CASSQAGTGNQPQHF.

With regard to this clonotype: This CDR3 is missing its conserved last phenylalanine or tryptophan, likely due to a read error. J is TRBJ2-2 and V is TRBV4-3; a weak D match, TRBD1 (6 bases). The CDR3 has 17 residues. Trimming took 0 bases from V and 6 from J, leaving 17 bases between them. Germline assignment: CDR1 LGHNA and CDR2 YSLEER. The chain's CDR3 is CASSQDRIQGTAGELFL. In DNA, the CDR3 is TGCGCCAGCAGCCAAGATCGGATACAGGGTACGGCCGGGGAGCTGTTTCTT.

CDR3 amino acids: CASSQVPRDRGSWGNQPQHF. In nucleotides, the CDR3 is TGTGCCAGCAGCCAAGTCCCCCGGGACAGGGGGTCTTGGGGCAATCAGCCCCAGCATTTT. This chain uses TRBV14 with TRBJ1-5; 11 bases agree with TRBD1. With V trimmed by 1 base and J by 2 bases, 13 bases remained unmatched. This CDR3 contains 20 residues. Germline values: CDR1 SGHDN, CDR2 FVKESK. Combining the CDR3 with reference TRBV14 and TRBJ1-5 gives the whole variable domain EAGVTQFPSHSVIEKGQTVTLRCDPISGHDNLYWYRRVMGKEIKFLLHFVKESKQDESGMPNNRFLAERTGGTYSTLKVQPAELEDSGVYFCASSQVPRDRGSWGNQPQHFGDGTRLSIL.

This clonotype appeared many times. The chain is built from TRBV5-5 and TRBJ1-6, with D tentatively TRBD1 (5 bases). The germline V gene has CDR1 SGHKS and CDR2 YYEKEE (reference sequence). Trimming stripped 0 bases from V and 15 bases from J, with 13 bases between. This CDR3 spans 13 amino acids. The CDR3 sequence: CASSLDGGEILHF. CDR3 bases: TGTGCCAGCAGCTTGGATGGAGGGGAGATCCTCCACTTT.

This clonotype came up a few times. This rearrangement joins TRBV30 to TRBJ1-1, with 9 bases lining up with TRBD1. The junction had 5 bases not matched to a gene; V was cut back by 3 bases and J by 0 bases. Per the germline V gene, CDR1 is GTSNPN and CDR2 is SVGIG (reference sequence). This CDR3 comprises 15 residues. This CDR3 reads CAWRSGTGLNTEAFF. In nucleotides, the CDR3 is TGTGCCTGGAGATCCGGGACAGGGCTGAACACTGAAGCTTTCTTT.

The V gene is TRBV27, the J gene TRBJ2-7; possible D gene TRBD2, 7 bases. Trimming took 7 bases from V and 1 from J, leaving 23 bases between them. CDR1 and CDR2 from the germline V gene are MNHEY and SMNVEV (reference sequence). The CDR3 runs 17 residues. CDR3: CASTPLSCGGASYEQYF. Written as DNA, the CDR3 is TGTGCCAGCACCCCGCTATCCTGCGGGGGCGCATCCTACGAGCAGTACTTC.